A selection of T cell receptor beta chains follows, all from one sample in a study of CD8+ T cells in alopecia areata. Profiling relied on immunoSEQ multiplex PCR, and the TCRdb table lists in-frame clones only, not all of them. The table lists about 180,000 clones, roughly 53% of them singletons. Sample: CD8+ T cells sorted from blood, taken at week 24, from a patient treated with tofacitinib. Receptors were obtained from a human donor with alopecia areata. CDR3s include the opening cysteine and the closing phenylalanine or tryptophan. A D gene is named only where the DNA matches it firmly. Clone sizes are given selectively: once, few, many, or a class where the clone is expanded.

v_call	clone_size	j_call	d_call	cdr3_aa	cdr3_nt
TRBV29-1	.	TRBJ2-7	TRBD1	CSVEDRGYEQYF	TGCAGCGTTGAAGACAGGGGGTACGAGCAGTACTTC
TRBV9	.	TRBJ2-5	TRBD2	CASSAPPTLAGGPVFWETQYF	TGTGCCAGCAGCGCGCCCCCCACGCTAGCGGGGGGGCCGGTTTTCTGGGAGACCCAGTACTTC
TRBV19	few	TRBJ2-7	.	CASSMTENEQYF	TGTGCCAGTAGTATGACGGAGAACGAGCAGTACTTC
TRBV19	.	TRBJ1-2	.	CASSARQLANYGYTF	TGTGCCAGTAGTGCCCGACAATTGGCTAACTATGGCTACACCTTC
TRBV6-1	.	TRBJ1-1	.	CASSRDGGDTEAFF	TGTGCCAGCAGTAGAGACGGGGGGGACACTGAAGCTTTCTTT
TRBV5-1	.	TRBJ2-5	.	CASSLASGFRETQYF	TGCGCCAGCAGCTTGGCATCCGGGTTTCGGGAGACCCAGTACTTC
TRBV7-8	once	TRBJ2-2	.	CASSNTGDLFTGELFF	TGTGCCAGCAGCAATACAGGGGACTTATTCACCGGGGAGCTGTTTTTT
TRBV5-1	.	TRBJ2-3	.	CASSSGGRHFTDTQYF	TGCGCCAGCAGCAGTGGGGGCAGGCATTTCACAGATACGCAGTATTTT
TRBV27	.	TRBJ1-5	.	CASSLSSGESNQPQHF	TGTGCCAGCAGTTTATCCTCAGGGGAGAGCAATCAGCCCCAGCATTTT
TRBV5-4	.	TRBJ1-6	.	CASSLGVNSPLHF	TGTGCCAGCAGCTTGGGGGTCAATTCACCCCTCCACTTT
TRBV30	.	TRBJ2-3	TRBD2	CASNIAGTDTQYF	TGTGCTTCTAATATAGCGGGTACAGATACGCAGTATTTT
TRBV29-1	.	TRBJ1-1	.	CSVLFNTEAFF	TGCAGCGTCCTCTTTAACACTGAAGCTTTCTTT
TRBV30	few	TRBJ2-1	TRBD2	CAWSGAGGGGNEQFF	TGTGCCTGGAGTGGAGCGGGGGGCGGGGGGAATGAGCAGTTCTTC
TRBV23-1	.	TRBJ1-1	.	CASQTGDTEAFF	TGCGCCAGCCAGACGGGGGACACTGAAGCTTTCTTT
TRBV25-1	once	TRBJ1-2	TRBD1	CASSGGQGYGYTF	TGTGCCAGCAGTGGGGGACAGGGCTATGGCTACACCTTC
TRBV5-6	.	TRBJ2-1	.	CASSYTDEQFF	TGTGCCAGCAGTTATACGGATGAGCAGTTCTTC
TRBV29-1	.	TRBJ2-3	TRBD2	CSASRAGVTDTQYF	TGCAGCGCCTCTCGAGCGGGGGTAACAGATACGCAGTATTTT
TRBV4-1	.	TRBJ2-7	.	CASSQQGPEQYF	TGCGCCAGCAGCCAACAGGGACCCGAGCAGTACTTC
TRBV7-8	.	TRBJ2-7	.	CASSSWGERSSYEQYF	TGTGCCAGCAGTTCTTGGGGGGAGCGGAGCTCCTACGAGCAGTACTTC
TRBV30	.	TRBJ2-6	TRBD1	CACLGQAGSGANVLTF	TGTGCCTGCCTAGGACAGGCGGGCTCTGGGGCCAACGTCCTGACTTTC
TRBV4-1	.	TRBJ2-7	.	CASSPRAGRYEQYF	TGCGCCAGCAGCCCAAGGGCAGGACGCTACGAGCAGTACTTC
TRBV2	.	TRBJ2-1	.	CASRSAGASVSEQFF	TGTGCCAGCAGATCCGCAGGGGCTAGCGTCTCAGAGCAGTTCTTC
TRBV7-9	.	TRBJ2-3	.	CASSLSGQDELTQYF	TGTGCCAGCAGCTTATCGGGCCAAGACGAACTTACGCAGTATTTT
TRBV6-6	.	TRBJ2-3	.	CASSLPGYTDTQYF	TGTGCCAGCAGCCTCCCGGGGTACACAGATACGCAGTATTTT
TRBV4-3	.	TRBJ2-1	.	CASSQAANEQFF	TGCGCCAGCAGCCAAGCCGCAAATGAGCAGTTCTTC
TRBV29-1	.	TRBJ2-7	TRBD2	CSVEEGGGGSGYEQYF	TGCAGCGTTGAAGAAGGCGGCGGGGGGTCAGGCTACGAGCAGTACTTC
TRBV11-2	.	TRBJ2-3	.	CASSPQRGWAADTQYF	TGTGCCAGCAGCCCCCAGCGTGGTTGGGCGGCAGATACGCAGTATTTT
TRBV29-1	.	TRBJ1-2	.	CSVEDTVAGDYGYTF	TGCAGCGTTGAAGATACGGTAGCGGGGGACTATGGCTACACCTTC